This section outlines one T cell receptor beta chain sequence together with its context. Here immunoSEQ multiplex PCR was the method, and the copy in TCRdb shows in-frame clones only, minus some. This table has over 200,000 clones, 88% appearing once. The V end lost 3 bases, the J end lost 2 bases, and 7 bases lay between the germline ends. The V gene's germline CDR1 is MRHNA and CDR2 SNTAGT. The CDR3 is 13 amino acids. These data originate in a study of blood T cell repertoires in COVID-19. The rearrangement joins TRBV6-4 to TRBJ1-1; D is undetermined. This receptor was obtained from a woman aged 25 to 45 who had been exposed to COVID-19. Material: PBMCs or T cells enriched from blood (not recorded which). CDR3 protein: CASSEAVNTEAFF. DNA for the CDR3: TGTGCCAGCAGTGAGGCGGTAAACACTGAAGCTTTCTTT.